This T cell receptor (beta chain) was captured in a study of blood T cell repertoires in COVID-19. Study summary: The United States, Italy and Spain provided the acute and convalescent COVID-19 samples. T cells, B-cell-depleted T cells, or PBMCs supplied cDNA or gDNA.

In the original workflow: Estimation of nucleated cell counts relied on the amplification of reference gene primers. Sequenced by immunoSEQ multiplex PCR; TCRdb stores in-frame clones only, minus some. V and J calls and clone size are as listed in that table; D and trimming were resolved from the DNA. The sample lists 200,000 to 250,000 clones, under 95% seen once, with 1% to 1.5% in the top ten. The table lists this clone with a count of one. Unmatched junction bases numbered 7, after V lost 6 bases and J lost 4 bases. This CDR3 contains 14 residues. Germline loops: CDR1 MDHEN, CDR2 SYDVKM. This chain connects TRBV28 to TRBJ2-5, with 8 bases fitting TRBD1. Sequenced material: peripheral blood. This TCR derives from a man aged 30 to 39 with acute or convalescent COVID-19. Written as DNA, the CDR3 is TGTGCCAGCAGGACAGGGGCTGGGGGAGAGACCCAGTACTTC. It translates to CASRTGAGGETQYF.